The following is a T cell receptor beta chain sequence with its context. Its target is unknown. Data came from immunoSEQ multiplex PCR; TCRdb stores just in-frame clones and leaves some out. This table holds 20,000 to 25,000 clones, approximately 70% found once. These data come from a study of OX40 agonist ivuxolimab in advanced cancers. General study results and limits: The study found that CD8+ T cells averaged more expanded clones than CD4+. Clonal expansion in partial responders at 0.1-3.0 mg/kg ranked among the lowest. Low normalized T-cell clonal expansion also characterized some of the nonresponders.

Patients who had autoimmune disease history or got systemic immunosuppression were left out. This CDR3 spans 13 amino acids. Germline lookup yields CDR1 MNHEY and CDR2 SVGAGI. The V gene lost 2 bases and the J gene lost 6 bases, with 11 bases spanning the gap. This clonotype was obtained from an adult with an advanced solid tumor such as melanoma, head and neck, liver or kidney cancer. This sample comprised CD4+ or CD8+ T cells sorted from blood, obtained in a trial of the OX40 agonist ivuxolimab. The chain combines TRBV6-5 with TRBJ2-7; D may be TRBD1 or TRBD2 (5 bases each). The DNA for the CDR3 is TGTGCCAGCAGTTACGGGGGTCGAGGCGAGCAGTACTTC. It translates to CASSYGGRGEQYF.